This TCR beta chain was found in a study of blood T cells in healthy people across ages. Study-wide results and caveats: With age, beta diversity per million T cells declined roughly linearly, significantly by roughly 40. In the absence of known donor CMV status, changes in expanded clonotypes were possibly confounded.

Donors were systemically healthy Caucasian individuals from Russia aged roughly 6 to 100 years. The use of a sample-barcoded 5' primer and a J-beta primer mix characterized a second PCR of 7 to 11 cycles. Every individual sample yielded 2.5 million or more paired-end reads (each containing CDR3). TCRdb re-derived calls from the 5' RACE reads in MiXCR, one entry per CDR3 protein. The sample has more than 1.4 million distinct CDR3 sequences, 42% seen once. With regard to this clonotype: Its cognate antigen is unknown.

CDR1 SGHRS and CDR2 YFSETQ come from the germline V gene. This CDR3 is built from 14 residues. V was pared by 0 bases and J by 2 bases, with 7 bases between. The chain is built from TRBV5-1 and TRBJ2-3; the D is unclear. The clonotype was recovered from a woman aged 18-30 years in good health. Sequencing used blood. The CDR3 loop is CASSLGWFTDTQYF. The CDR3 bases are TGCGCCAGCAGCTTGGGATGGTTCACAGATACGCAGTATTTT.